The source of this T cell receptor (beta chain) is a study of blood T cell repertoires in COVID-19. Study at large: Acute-phase and convalescent COVID-19 samples originated in the United States, Italy and Spain. The cDNA or gDNA used as material had been derived from T cells, B-cell-depleted T cells, or PBMCs.

In the source study's methods: Reference gene primer amplification yielded estimated nucleated cell counts. The repertoire was sequenced with immunoSEQ multiplex PCR; TCRdb's copy has only in-frame clones and lacks some. The DNA was the basis for D and trimming; V, J and clone size are from that table. In the table there are fewer than 450,000 clones, 88% of which are singletons. The V segment lost 4 bases and the J segment 7 bases; nucleotides outside the gene matches: 9. CDR1 is LGHNA and CDR2 is YNFKEQ in the germline V gene. CDR3 length: 14 residues. Sequenced sample: peripheral blood. The V and J genes are TRBV4-2 and TRBJ1-2, with 7 nucleotides matching TRBD1. The TCR was taken from a woman in her 50s with COVID-19, enrolled during active disease. CDR3 amino acids: CASSPDRAQGGYTF. In DNA form, the CDR3 reads TGTGCCAGCAGCCCCGACAGGGCACAGGGTGGCTACACCTTC.